What follows describes a single T cell receptor (beta chain). The data stem from a study of blood T cell repertoires in COVID-19. Study overall: Acute-phase and convalescent COVID-19 samples originated in the United States, Italy and Spain. Sample material is recorded as cDNA or gDNA derived from T cells, B-cell-depleted T cells, or PBMCs.

Trimming at V came to 0 bases and at J to 6 bases, leaving 2 bases not matched to a gene. The CDR3 loop spans 13 amino acids. Germline CDR1 reads SGHVS; CDR2 reads FNYEAQ. Original analysis: Estimation of nucleated cell counts was performed using reference gene primer amplification. Clones were read by immunoSEQ multiplex PCR, and TCRdb kept only the in-frame ones, dropping some. The V and J calls and the clone size are those of that table, but D and trimming were determined from the DNA. The table has about 7,700 clones, approximately 86% seen once. The gene calls are TRBV7-6 and TRBJ2-7, with 7 bases lining up with TRBD1. This clonotype was obtained from a woman aged 50 to 60 with active or convalescent COVID-19. The specimen sequenced was peripheral blood. CDR3: CASSLAGQLEQYF. Written as DNA, the CDR3 is TGTGCCAGCAGCTTAGCGGGACAGCTCGAGCAGTACTTC.